Following are 24 T cell receptor beta chains from one sample sequenced in a study of identical twins. TCRdb fed the 5' RACE reads into MiXCR, producing one record per CDR3 protein. The table records 550,000 to 800,000 distinct CDR3 sequences, just over 7% of them present only once. The data also belong to a second study, concerning yellow fever vaccine responses in identical twins.

Material: PBMCs. Source of these receptors: a woman aged 18-29 years in good health.

The chain is built from TRBV20-1 and TRBJ2-3, with D unresolved. Germline V gene data show CDR1 as DFQATT and CDR2 as SNEGSKA (reference sequence). Between the trimmed V and J ends, which lost 3 bases and 7 bases, there was a span of 11 bases. The CDR3 sequence is 12 residues long. The CDR3, as DNA: TGCAGTGCTAGCGACCCTCCCAATACGCAGTATTTT. Translated, it gives CSASDPPNTQYF.

This clonotype was seen many times. The chain employs TRBV10-1 and TRBJ1-1; D might be TRBD1 (5 bases). The germline V gene encodes CDR1 WNHNN and CDR2 SYGVQD (reference sequence). V lost 2 bases and J lost 6, with 7 bases in between. This CDR3 has 12 amino acids. The CDR3 nucleotides are TGCGCCAGCAGTGAGCGGGGCTCTGAAGCTTTCTTT. Amino acid sequence: CASSERGSEAFF.

This clonotype was counted between two and nine times. The chain joins TRBV5-1 to TRBJ2-2; D is perhaps TRBD1 (9 bases). With 4 bases removed from V and 1 base from J, the gap between germline ends came to 23 bases. The CDR3 is 19 amino acids. The germline gives CDR1 SGHRS, CDR2 YFSETQ. The CDR3 DNA reads as TGCGCCAGCAGCCCCGTAGCGGGACAGGGAATTATGAACACCGGGGAGCTGTTTTTT. Its protein is CASSPVAGQGIMNTGELFF.

A few counts support this clonotype. The rearrangement joins TRBV20-1 to TRBJ2-1; TRBD2 agrees at 10 bases. V lost 2 bases to trimming and J lost 2 bases; unmatched junction nucleotides: 9. The CDR3 has 17 residues. Looked up from germline, CDR1 is DFQATT and CDR2 is SNEGSKA (reference sequence). The CDR3 DNA is TGCAGTGCTAGAACGGCTAGCGGGAGAGGGGCCTACAATGAGCAGTTCTTC. Its protein product is CSARTASGRGAYNEQFF.

This clonotype showed up many times. V gene TRBV12-3 or TRBV12-4 combines with J gene TRBJ1-5, with 7 positions matching TRBD1. The trim removed 6 bases at V and 6 bases at J, leaving 14 bases unmatched. This CDR3 comprises 16 residues. The CDR3 sequence: CASSRLQGESAQPQHF. The CDR3 nucleotides are TGTGCCAGCAGCCGACTCCAGGGGGAGTCCGCTCAGCCCCAGCATTTT.

This chain links TRBV20-1 with TRBJ2-3; 8 bases are a match to TRBD2. CDR3 length: 16 amino acids. Trimming removed 1 base from V and 6 bases from J; junction bases left unmatched: 12. Germline V gives CDR1 DFQATT, CDR2 SNEGSKA (reference sequence). CDR3 in DNA: TGCAGTGCTAGAGTATGGCGGGAGGCCCACACGGATACGCAGTATTTT. Translating it yields CSARVWREAHTDTQYF.

Ten or more counts support this clonotype. The junction departs from germline at one end; a sequencing error may be responsible. The chain employs TRBV20-1 and TRBJ2-1, with a tentative D call TRBD1 (6 bases). Germline CDR1 is DFQATT and CDR2 is SNEGSKA (reference sequence). The length of the CDR3 is 12 residues. The CDR3 region is CSARGGYNEQFF. The CDR3 coding sequence is TGCAGTGCCAGAGGGGGCTACAATGAGCAGTTCTTC.

This clonotype has a handful of counts. The rearrangement uses TRBV19 and TRBJ1-1, with D hard to call. CDR3 length equals 15 residues. V was trimmed by 4 bases and J by 3 bases, leaving 15 bases between them. The germline gives CDR1 LNHDA, CDR2 SQIVND (reference sequence). The CDR3 coding sequence is TGTGCCAGTAGTACCTGGACCTCGGAGGACACTGAAGCTTTCTTT. As protein: CASSTWTSEDTEAFF.

This clonotype was detected many times. The chain joins TRBV2 to TRBJ2-2, with a tentative D call TRBD2 (5 bases). Germline V gene sequence: CDR1 SNHLY, CDR2 FYNNEI. The germline V and J ends were trimmed by 11 bases and 6 bases, with 16 bases remaining between them. The CDR3 length is 13 residues. The CDR3 nucleotides read TGTGCCTCTACTCCGAGAGGGCCCGGGGAGCTGTTTTTT. Its protein product is CASTPRGPGELFF.

The sample holds a few counts of this clonotype. V is TRBV2 and J is TRBJ2-2, with D hard to call. Trimming left V 6 bases short and J 9 bases short, with 11 bases between. Germline V gene sequence: CDR1 SNHLY, CDR2 FYNNEI. The CDR3 is made up of 12 amino acids. The CDR3, as DNA: TGTGCCAGCAGGCTGGTGTACCGGGAGCTGTTTTTT. It codes for CASRLVYRELFF.

This clonotype was seen a handful of times. The chain links TRBV6-1 to TRBJ1-2; 7 bases match TRBD1. Germline V lookup: CDR1 MNHNS, CDR2 SASEGT. The CDR3 contains 18 residues. The V segment lost 5 bases and the J segment 2 bases; nucleotides outside the gene matches: 17. The CDR3 region has the DNA TGTGCCAGCAGTCGCCAAATGATGCCCGGGACAGAGAACTATGGCTACACCTTC. Translated, it gives CASSRQMMPGTENYGYTF.

This clonotype occurred a few times. The CDR3 DNA reads TGTGCCAGCAAGGGCCGCGACAATGAGCAGTTCTTC. Translating it yields CASKGRDNEQFF. This chain links TRBV12-3 or TRBV12-4 with TRBJ2-1; D is ambiguous. The CDR3 sequence is 12 residues long. V dropped 7 bases and J dropped 5 bases, with 9 bases sitting between them.

In this sample, this clonotype turned up many times. The V and J genes are TRBV6-1 and TRBJ1-5; D possibly corresponds to TRBD1 (5 bases). This CDR3 region has 15 residues. Germline V gene data show CDR1 as MNHNS and CDR2 as SASEGT. Trimming removed 7 bases from V and 0 bases from J, with 13 bases in between. Here the CDR3 DNA reads TGTGCCAGCACCAGGACATATTCTAGCAATCAGCCCCAGCATTTT. Amino acid sequence: CASTRTYSSNQPQHF.

This chain uses TRBV14 with TRBJ2-7; no definite D call. The CDR3 has 15 residues. Germline V gene data show CDR1 as SGHDN and CDR2 as FVKESK. V lost 5 bases and J lost 6, with 20 bases in between. CDR3 protein: CASSSLIMTAPEQYF. The CDR3 DNA reads as TGTGCCAGCAGCTCCCTTATAATGACCGCTCCCGAGCAGTACTTC.

This clonotype has more than one count but fewer than ten. This sequence joins TRBV7-9 and TRBJ2-7, with D maybe TRBD1 (5 bases). Per germline, CDR1 SEHNR and CDR2 FQNEAQ (reference sequence). CDR3 length: 13 amino acids. Trimming stripped 3 bases from V and 5 bases from J, with 11 bases between. CDR3 DNA: TGTGCCAGCAGCTTTATAGGGGCCAACGAGCAGTACGTC. Residues: CASSFIGANEQYV.

This chain connects TRBV20-1 to TRBJ2-5; 8 nucleotides agree with TRBD2. Germline trimming cut 6 bases from V and 2 bases from J; bases unmatched to any gene: 5. The CDR3 extends over 13 amino acids. Germline V gives CDR1 DFQATT, CDR2 SNEGSKA (reference sequence). Written as DNA, the CDR3 is TGCAGTGCCCGGAGCGGGAGTCAAGAGACCCAGTACTTC. Residues: CSARSGSQETQYF.

On this clonotype: No conserved phenylalanine or tryptophan ends this CDR3, so it is likely a read error. The DNA is left out, because the CDR3 cannot be placed on it with certainty; the CDR3 is given as TCRdb lists it. The V and J genes are TRBV20-1 and TRBJ2-1. Germline CDR1 reads DFQATT; CDR2 reads SNEGSKA (reference sequence). The CDR3 contains 11 residues when both ends are counted. CDR3 region: CSGVVGGVSSI.

The CDR3 spells CSARGALAGAPYNEQFF. Here the CDR3 DNA reads TGCAGTGCAAGGGGGGCGCTAGCGGGAGCCCCCTACAATGAGCAGTTCTTC. This chain joins TRBV20-1 and TRBJ2-1; 10 bases map to TRBD2. From germline, CDR1 is DFQATT and CDR2 SNEGSKA (reference sequence). CDR3 length equals 17 residues. V lost 6 bases, J lost 2 bases, and 13 bases stayed unmatched.

This chain links TRBV20-1 with TRBJ2-1; D remains unclear. Trimming removed 1 base from V and 5 bases from J, with 9 bases in between. Germline loops: CDR1 DFQATT, CDR2 SNEGSKA (reference sequence). This CDR3 region has 13 residues. CDR3 bases: TGCAGTGCTAGAGCCTTAGCAAACAATGAGCAGTTCTTC. This translates into CSARALANNEQFF.

In this sample, this clonotype turned up a few times. This rearrangement joins TRBV18 to TRBJ2-3; D call uncertain. Between the trimmed V and J ends, which lost 1 base and 2 bases, there was a span of 13 bases. Germline V gives CDR1 KGHSH, CDR2 LQKENI. The CDR3 sequence is 16 residues long. The CDR3, as DNA: TGTGCCAGCTCACCACTAGCATCGAAGCTCACAGATACGCAGTATTTT. Residues: CASSPLASKLTDTQYF.

The sample holds a few counts of this clonotype. V is TRBV12-3 or TRBV12-4 and J is TRBJ2-1, with D uncertain. CDR3 length: 13 residues. Trimming removed 11 bases from V and 1 base from J, with 12 bases in between. CDR3 sequence (DNA): TGTGCCTCCACTTTTGGGTCCTACAATGAGCAGTTCTTC. Its translation is CASTFGSYNEQFF.

This clonotype was seen only a few times. The V and J genes are TRBV11-3 and TRBJ2-3; 7 bases agree with TRBD2. Germline CDR1 SGHNT, CDR2 YENEEA. The CDR3 contains 15 residues. V shed 9 bases, J shed 2 bases, and the junction held 11 bases outside the gene matches. For the CDR3, the DNA is TGTGCCAGTATGCGGGGGACCCGGCCCACAGATACGCAGTATTTT. This encodes CASMRGTRPTDTQYF.

This clonotype was seen ten or more times. The CDR3: CASSPERGSSYNEQFF. The CDR3 DNA reads TGCGCCAGCAGCCCGGAGCGGGGGAGCTCCTACAATGAGCAGTTCTTC. The V call is TRBV5-1, the J call TRBJ2-1; 8 bases map to TRBD2. CDR3 size: 16 residues. The V gene's germline CDR1 is SGHRS and CDR2 YFSETQ. The junction had 6 bases not matched to a gene; V was cut back by 4 bases and J by 0 bases.

The chain's CDR3 is CAIARGDEQYF. The CDR3 DNA reads as TGTGCCATCGCCAGGGGGGACGAGCAGTACTTC. The genes are TRBV10-3 and TRBJ2-7, with a possible D match to TRBD1 (7 bases). This CDR3 is 11 amino acids long. In germline, CDR1 is ENHRY, CDR2 SYGVKD. V gave up 8 bases and J gave up 5 bases, with 10 bases separating them.